The 21 T cell receptor beta chains presented below share a single source sample, sequenced in a study of T cell repertoires in cytomegalovirus infection. No antigen has been identified for these receptors. Via MiXCR, TCRdb re-called the reads, giving one row per CDR3 protein. Of hundreds of thousands of distinct CDR3 sequences listed, about 30% are singletons. The sequencing used cultured PBMCs, collected from culture after CMV antigen stimulation. Receptors originate from a human donor in good health (CMV status not recorded). Some clones in this sample may be carry-over from other donors' samples.

The chain couples TRBV28 to TRBJ2-2; 9 positions agree with TRBD1. Germline assignment: CDR1 MDHEN and CDR2 SYDVKM. This CDR3 is 17 amino acids long. The trim removed 5 bases at V and 6 bases at J, leaving 13 bases unmatched. CDR3 residues: CASSTSGTGWVPGELFF. The DNA of the CDR3 is TGTGCCAGCAGTACCTCCGGGACAGGGTGGGTCCCCGGGGAGCTGTTTTTT.

This clonotype was seen only once. The V call is TRBV7-1, the J call TRBJ1-2, with a tentative D call TRBD1 (5 bases). TRBV7-1 is given ORF status, its function remaining uncertain. This CDR3 has 11 amino acids. The V end was cut by 5 bases, the J end by 10 bases, with 11 bases between. The DNA for the CDR3 is TGTGCCAGCAGCCAGGGATTCGACTACACCTTC. Amino acids: CASSQGFDYTF.

This chain links TRBV7-9 with TRBJ1-5; 11 bases are shared with TRBD1. The V gene end was trimmed by 5 bases and the J gene end by 6 bases; junction bases not matched to a gene: 12. The CDR3 sequence is 17 residues long. Germline V gene lookup returns CDR1 SEHNR and CDR2 FQNEAQ (reference sequence). The CDR3 nucleotides read TGTGCCAGCAGCCTGTCAGGACAGGGGGCGTACGGTCAGCCCCAGCATTTT. Translated, it gives CASSLSGQGAYGQPQHF.

This clonotype occurred a few times. The DNA of the CDR3 is TGCGCCAGCAGCCAAGTAGTAAGGAGGAATGAGCAGTTCTTC. Translation: CASSQVVRRNEQFF. The chain couples TRBV4-1 to TRBJ2-1; a possible D gene is TRBD2 (5 bases). This CDR3 has 14 amino acids. Trimming cost V 1 base and J 7 bases, with 11 bases left between them. Germline V lookup: CDR1 MGHRA, CDR2 YSYEKL.

The chain combines TRBV20-1 with TRBJ2-1; 8 bases fit TRBD2. J was trimmed by 9 bases and V by 6 bases; bases with no gene match: 10. The CDR3 loop spans 13 amino acids. Germline CDR1 is DFQATT and CDR2 is SNEGSKA (reference sequence). DNA for the CDR3: TGCAGTGCATTGGGACTAGAGGGAATTGAGCAGTTCTTC. It is translated as CSALGLEGIEQFF.

The rearrangement uses TRBV6-5 and TRBJ1-6; D is undetermined. The V gene's germline CDR1 is MNHEY and CDR2 SVGAGI. The CDR3 covers 16 residues. V lost 4 bases and J 3 bases, leaving 13 bases between the germline ends. CDR3 in amino acids: CASSSGMRGYNSPLHF. Here the CDR3 DNA reads TGTGCCAGCAGTTCCGGGATGCGGGGCTATAATTCACCCCTCCACTTT.

V is TRBV12-3 or TRBV12-4 and J is TRBJ2-7; D ambiguous. The CDR3 is made up of 14 amino acids. Trimming left V 5 bases short and J 6 bases short, with 17 bases between. This CDR3 reads CASSPLRAGPEQYF. CDR3 coding DNA: TGTGCCAGCAGTCCCCTTCGGGCAGGCCCCGAGCAGTACTTC.

This sequence joins TRBV6-8 and TRBJ1-1, with TRBD1 matching 7 bases. The CDR3 is 16 residues long. The V gene end was trimmed by 4 bases and the J gene end by 6 bases; junction bases not matched to a gene: 14. The germline V gene has CDR1 MNHGY and CDR2 SAAAGT. The CDR3 DNA sequence: TGTGCCAGCAGTTCCTCTCCGACAGGGATTGTCTCTGAAGCTTTCTTT. Its translation: CASSSSPTGIVSEAFF.

CDR3 sequence (DNA): TGTGCCAGCACCCGGGTCTACGAGCAGTACTTC. It translates to CASTRVYEQYF. This chain joins TRBV6-6 and TRBJ2-7; the D is unclear. The CDR3 has 11 amino acids. Per the germline V gene, CDR1 is MNHNY and CDR2 is SVGAGI (reference sequence). Trimming pared 7 bases from V and 3 bases from J, leaving 7 bases between.

This clonotype showed up many times. This rearrangement joins TRBV6-1 to TRBJ2-5; the match to TRBD1 covers 8 bases. Trimming took 3 bases from V and 1 from J; bases not matched to a gene: 1. The germline V gene encodes CDR1 MNHNS and CDR2 SASEGT. CDR3 size: 14 residues. Here the CDR3 reads CASSEGTGQETQYF. The CDR3 DNA sequence: TGTGCCAGCAGTGAGGGGACAGGCCAAGAGACCCAGTACTTC.

The chain employs TRBV18 and TRBJ1-2; D is ambiguous. V gave up 3 bases and J gave up 8 bases, with 10 bases separating them. The CDR3 length is 12 residues. The germline V gene encodes CDR1 KGHSH and CDR2 LQKENI. In DNA, the CDR3 is TGTGCCAGCTCACCGCCGGTTTGGGGCTACACCTTC. Translating gives CASSPPVWGYTF.

The rearrangement links TRBV20-1 to TRBJ2-5; 8 bases fit TRBD2. CDR1 is DFQATT and CDR2 is SNEGSKA in the germline V gene (reference sequence). The CDR3 is 14 residues long. V lost 6 bases to trimming and J lost 2 bases; unmatched junction nucleotides: 8. The CDR3 bases are TGCAGTGCCGGGGGGGGCAGGGCACAAGAGACCCAGTACTTC. This codes for CSAGGGRAQETQYF.

The rearrangement links TRBV6-1 to TRBJ2-3, with TRBD2 identical over 8 bases. The germline V gene encodes CDR1 MNHNS and CDR2 SASEGT. V lost 8 bases and J lost 3; bases outside the gene matches: 16. The CDR3 runs 17 residues. The CDR3 region has the DNA TGTGCCAGCTGGGAAGGGACTAGATGGGTGGCGACAGATACGCAGTATTTT. It yields the protein CASWEGTRWVATDTQYF.

V is TRBV19 and J is TRBJ1-3; a possible D gene is TRBD1 (5 bases). The V gene's germline CDR1 is LNHDA and CDR2 SQIVND (reference sequence). The ends were cut back, 4 bases at V and 3 bases at J, with 13 bases in the middle. CDR3 length: 15 amino acids. The CDR3 sequence: CASSNGDVDGNTIYF. The CDR3 DNA follows: TGTGCCAGTAGTAACGGGGACGTGGATGGAAACACCATATATTTT.

CDR3 sequence: CASSLSGTSGGDEQYF. The DNA of the CDR3 is TGCGCCAGCAGCTTGTCCGGGACTAGCGGGGGTGACGAGCAGTACTTC. This chain joins TRBV5-1 and TRBJ2-7; 14 nucleotides line up with TRBD2. Germline V CDR1 and CDR2: SGHRS, YFSETQ. The CDR3 consists of 16 residues. Trimming at V came to 1 base and at J to 5 bases, leaving 5 bases not matched to a gene. The full variable domain, with the rest looked up from reference TRBV5-1 and TRBJ2-7, is KAGVTQTPRYLIKTRGQQVTLSCSPISGHRSVSWYQQTPGQGLQFLFEYFSETQRNKGNFPGRFSGRQFSNSRSEMNVSTLELGDSALYLCASSLSGTSGGDEQYFGPGTRLTVT.

This clonotype has a handful of counts. This CDR3 is CASSNTGAGELFF. CDR3 coding DNA: TGTGCCAGTAGCAACACGGGGGCCGGGGAGCTGTTTTTT. The V and J genes are TRBV19 and TRBJ2-2, with D possibly being TRBD2 (6 bases). Germline V gene sequence: CDR1 LNHDA, CDR2 SQIVND (reference sequence). Between the trimmed V and J ends, which lost 6 bases and 6 bases, there was a span of 11 bases. This CDR3 region has 13 residues.

The chain carries TRBV19 and TRBJ2-5; D gene unclear. Germline V CDR1 and CDR2: LNHDA, SQIVND (reference sequence). The CDR3 length is 17 residues. Between the trimmed V and J ends, which lost 3 bases and 0 bases, there was a span of 17 bases. The CDR3 loop reads CASSMVRKLPYQETQYF. The DNA of the CDR3 is TGTGCCAGTAGTATGGTCAGAAAACTGCCGTACCAAGAGACCCAGTACTTC.

J is TRBJ2-3 and V is TRBV7-2; weak D call: TRBD2 (7 bases). The CDR3 has 14 residues. Deletions cut 2 bases from V and 5 bases from J, with 11 bases between. In germline, CDR1 is SGHTA, CDR2 FQGNSA. The DNA for the CDR3 is TGTGCCAGCAGCTTACCGGGGGGCGGAGATACGCAGTATTTT. Residues: CASSLPGGGDTQYF.

This clonotype was observed a handful of times. The chain is built from TRBV7-8 and TRBJ2-1; tentative D call: TRBD2 (5 bases). The CDR3 consists of 15 residues. Germline V CDR1 and CDR2: SGHVS, FQNEAQ. V was clipped by 4 bases and J by 8 bases, with 18 bases between them. CDR3 amino acids: CASSWRSPHDDEQFF. The CDR3 DNA reads as TGTGCCAGCAGCTGGAGGTCCCCCCACGATGATGAGCAGTTCTTC.

There are many counts of this clonotype. V is TRBV7-2 and J is TRBJ1-1; tentatively, D is TRBD1 (5 bases). The length of the CDR3 is 15 residues. Germline-derived CDR1 and CDR2 are SGHTA and FQGNSA. V was trimmed by 6 bases and J by 2 bases, leaving 16 bases between them. CDR3 loop: CASSRDGDSNTEAFF. The CDR3 nucleotides are TGTGCCAGCAGTAGGGATGGAGACAGTAACACTGAAGCTTTCTTT.

The J gene is TRBJ2-7, the V gene TRBV7-9; TRBD1 might be the D (5 bases). CDR3 length equals 12 residues. Germline loops: CDR1 SEHNR, CDR2 FQNEAQ (reference sequence). Trimming removed 5 bases at V and 6 bases at J, with 11 bases between. The CDR3 sequence is CASSRSGPEQYF. The CDR3, as DNA: TGTGCCAGCAGCCGTTCAGGGCCCGAGCAGTACTTC.